This TCR beta chain was identified during a study of cytotoxic CD8 clonotypes in ibrutinib-treated CLL. Sequencing was performed with immunoSEQ multiplex PCR; in TCRdb, only in-frame clones are kept and a portion is missing. The data hold under 75,000 clones, with approximately 71% observed a single time. This clone was seen a few times. Germline V lookup: CDR1 MGHRA, CDR2 YSYEKL. This CDR3 spans 16 amino acids. V gave up 3 bases and J gave up 3 bases; unmatched junction bases: 7. This sequence was found in a human donor with chronic lymphocytic leukemia. The chain recombines TRBV4-1 with TRBJ2-2; 7 positions match TRBD1. The sample here was PBMCs, taken after 12 months of ibrutinib treatment. Here the CDR3 reads CASSQGRTGDTGELFF. The CDR3 nucleotides read TGCGCCAGCAGCCAGGGACGGACAGGAGACACCGGGGAGCTGTTTTTT.